The 8 T cell receptor beta chains presented below share a single source sample, sequenced in a study of cytomegalovirus exposure and HLA in healthy donors. The method was immunoSEQ multiplex PCR; TCRdb's version includes in-frame clones alone and lacks a portion of them. The sample holds around 150,000 clones, approximately 88% seen once. Material for sequencing was PBMCs. These receptors originate from a man aged 25-40 years in good health and CMV-seropositive.

The DNA of the CDR3 is TGTGCCAGCAGCTTAAGTCGTTACAATGAGCAGTTCTTC. Protein sequence: CASSLSRYNEQFF. The chain employs TRBV7-3 and TRBJ2-1, with no clear D. Germline assignment: CDR1 SGHTA and CDR2 FQGTGA. The V gene lost 1 base and the J gene lost 4 bases, with 5 bases spanning the gap. The CDR3 consists of 13 residues.

Regarding this clone: The sample holds other DNA sequences that translate to the same CDR3. The gene calls are TRBV30 and TRBJ1-4; D not resolved. Germline V gene lookup returns CDR1 GTSNPN and CDR2 SVGIG (reference sequence). V was shortened by 0 bases and J by 8 bases, with 7 bases between the two germline ends. The CDR3 length is 12 residues. CDR3 sequence reads: CAWSVLREKLFF. The CDR3 nucleotides read TGTGCCTGGAGTGTTCTGCGGGAAAAACTGTTTTTT. Variable domain in full (rest from reference TRBV30 and TRBJ1-4): SQTIHQWPATLVQPVGSPLSLECTVEGTSNPNLYWYRQAAGRGLQLLFYSVGIGQISSEVPQNLSASRPQDRQFILSSKKLLLSDSGFYLCAWSVLREKLFFGSGTQLSVL.

The count of this clone is one. The chain employs TRBV5-8 and TRBJ1-2, with D tentatively TRBD1 (5 bases). This CDR3 spans 14 amino acids. V was trimmed by 2 bases and J by 5 bases, leaving 13 bases between them. Germline V gene sequence: CDR1 SGHTS, CDR2 YDEGEE. This CDR3 reads CASSFQGGLYGYTF. CDR3 DNA sequence: TGTGCCAGCAGCTTTCAGGGAGGACTTTATGGCTACACCTTC.

The rearrangement joins TRBV19 to TRBJ1-2; D gene unclear. Germline V gives CDR1 LNHDA, CDR2 SQIVND (reference sequence). Deletions cut 5 bases from V and 0 bases from J, with 13 bases between. The CDR3 consists of 15 residues. As DNA, the CDR3 is TGTGCCAGTAGTCGTACCGGGATAGCTAACTATGGCTACACCTTC. Its protein is CASSRTGIANYGYTF. The full variable domain, with the rest looked up from reference TRBV19 and TRBJ1-2, is DGGITQSPKYLFRKEGQNVTLSCEQNLNHDAMYWYRQDPGQGLRLIYYSQIVNDFQKGDIAEGYSVSREKKESFPLTVTSAQKNPTAFYLCASSRTGIANYGYTFGSGTRLTVV.

The V gene is TRBV6-1, the J gene TRBJ1-5; no clear D. The CDR3 has 13 amino acids. Germline CDR1 reads MNHNS; CDR2 reads SASEGT. V was pared by 7 bases and J by 6 bases, with 13 bases between. CDR3 coding DNA: TGTGCCAGCAACGAAATTAGAGGTCAGCCCCAGCATTTT. Protein product: CASNEIRGQPQHF.

V is TRBV27 and J is TRBJ2-7, with 7 bases lining up with TRBD1. V was pared by 6 bases and J by 0 bases, with 8 bases of the junction left unmatched. The CDR3 covers 15 residues. Germline values: CDR1 MNHEY, CDR2 SMNVEV (reference sequence). The CDR3 sequence: CASRGTALSSYEQYF. CDR3 in DNA: TGTGCCAGCAGAGGGACAGCCCTCAGCTCCTACGAGCAGTACTTC.

In this sample, this clone turned up once. This chain connects TRBV29-1 to TRBJ2-4, with 11 nucleotides matching TRBD2. In germline, CDR1 is SQVTM, CDR2 ANQGSEA. CDR3 length: 13 amino acids. The J segment lost 4 bases and the V segment lost 7 bases, leaving 3 bases of the junction unmatched. The CDR3 spells CSAGTSGKNIQYF. The CDR3 DNA follows: TGCAGCGCCGGGACTAGCGGTAAAAACATTCAGTACTTC.

The chain couples TRBV28 to TRBJ2-7; D not resolved. V lost 4 bases and J lost 1, with 11 bases in between. Germline-derived CDR1 and CDR2 are MDHEN and SYDVKM. The CDR3 contains 14 residues. The CDR3 sequence: CASSSLQSSYEQYF. DNA of the CDR3: TGTGCCAGCAGTTCCTTACAGAGTTCCTACGAGCAGTACTTC.